This entry concerns a single T cell receptor beta chain. Its antigen is as yet unknown. The method was immunoSEQ multiplex PCR; TCRdb's version includes in-frame clones alone and lacks a portion of them. The table includes roughly 5,000 clones, roughly 53% detected once. The data belong to a study of siplizumab effects on memory and regulatory T cells. The overall study: Mixed lymphocyte reactions were paired, with siplizumab at about 1 ug/mL or without drug.

Researchers maintained the mixed lymphocyte reaction cells in coculture at 37°C for less than seven days. Study results and limitations: Solely a minor proportion of alloreactive clones could be assigned to unstimulated subsets. Proliferating Tregs' suppressive function in siplizumab cultures went unconfirmed. Memory T cells appeared less diverse than naive cells, which seemed to contribute substantially to alloresponse.

Trimming at V came to 4 bases and at J to 5 bases, leaving 10 bases not matched to a gene. From germline, CDR1 is LNHDA and CDR2 SQIVND (reference sequence). This CDR3 is 17 amino acids long. This TCR came from a human donor in good health; the cells came from an allogeneic mixed lymphocyte reaction. Some clones in this sample may be carry-over from other donors' samples. Sample: CFSE-low (dividing) CD8+ T cells sorted from an allogeneic mixed lymphocyte reaction. The J gene is TRBJ2-1, the V gene TRBV19; 11 positions match TRBD2. The CDR3 nucleotides read TGTGCCAGTAGTAGGGCCCTTACTAGCGGGAGTAACAATGAGCAGTTCTTC. The encoded protein is CASSRALTSGSNNEQFF.